This T cell receptor beta chain was sequenced during a study of cytomegalovirus exposure and HLA in healthy donors. The donors comprised healthy bone marrow donors. Study results and caveats: Earlier findings revealed that most TCR beta V segments proved productive either about 87% or about 30% of the time. In a later analysis, at a false discovery rate of 0.05, roughly 17,000 TCR beta sequences matched HLA alleles. HLA restriction was apparent for most CMV-associated TCR beta chains in a later analysis.

The PCR contained 60 Vbeta and 13 Jbeta primers. Sequencing was performed with immunoSEQ multiplex PCR; in TCRdb, only in-frame clones are kept and a portion is missing. Of over 150,000 clones listed, roughly two thirds were seen once; the top ten hold under 3.5%. This CDR3 is built from 18 residues. V was clipped by 4 bases and J by 8 bases; unmatched bases: 19. Looked up from germline, CDR1 is LGHNA and CDR2 is YSLEER. Concerning this clone: Its specificity is not known.

The gene calls are TRBV4-3 and TRBJ1-4, with 7 positions matching TRBD1. The receptor was isolated from a woman in her 30s in good health and CMV-seronegative. What was sequenced was PBMCs. The CDR3 DNA reads as TGCGCCAGCAGCCCTTACAGACGAGGGGGCAGGAACATAGAAAAACTGTTTTTT. Amino acid sequence: CASSPYRRGGRNIEKLFF.